This TCR beta chain was sequenced in a study of CD8 T cells in Susac syndrome. Sequencing of TCR beta covered CD8+ and CD4+ T cells obtained from blood. The control participants were healthy donors, and these controls were matched with respect to both age and sex. Study-level results: By the study's own acknowledgment, its TCR sequencing and HLA analysis included relatively few individuals.

In the case of this clonotype: The antigen remains unidentified.

Trimming took 4 bases from V and 4 from J, leaving 11 bases between them. Germline values: CDR1 SGHTA, CDR2 FQGTGA. This CDR3 contains 15 residues. RNA in amounts of roughly 0.5 to 1 ug was reverse transcribed with random hexamers. TCR beta CDR3 was amplified by immunoSEQ covering 54 Vbeta and 13 Jbeta. One entry per CDR3 protein results from TCRdb running MiXCR on the immunoSEQ multiplex PCR reads. The sample has fewer than 150,000 distinct CDR3 sequences, 94% seen once. The sequence derives from a human donor in good health. The rearrangement links TRBV7-3 to TRBJ2-6; D is possibly TRBD1 (5 bases). The sequenced material came from CD8+ T cells from PBMCs. The DNA of the CDR3 is TGTGCCAGCAGCTGGTCAGGGTCAGGGGCCAACGTCCTGACTTTC. It is translated as CASSWSGSGANVLTF.